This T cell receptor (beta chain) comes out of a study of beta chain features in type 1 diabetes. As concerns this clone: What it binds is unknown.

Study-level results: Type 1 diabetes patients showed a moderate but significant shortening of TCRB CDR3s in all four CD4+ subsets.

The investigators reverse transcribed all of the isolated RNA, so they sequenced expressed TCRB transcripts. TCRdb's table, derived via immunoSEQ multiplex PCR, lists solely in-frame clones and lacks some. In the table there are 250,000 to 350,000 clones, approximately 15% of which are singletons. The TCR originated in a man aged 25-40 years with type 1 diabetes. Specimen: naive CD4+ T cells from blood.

The CDR3 here is CASSLQRNEQFF. CDR3 DNA sequence: TGTGCCAGCAGTTTACAGCGCAATGAGCAGTTCTTC. The chain uses TRBV7-3 and TRBJ2-1, with unresolved D. This CDR3 comprises 12 residues. V was clipped by 6 bases and J by 6 bases, with 9 bases between them. Germline CDR1 is SGHTA and CDR2 is FQGTGA.